This T cell receptor (beta chain) was documented in a study of T cell clones after liver transplantation. Study overall: Liver transplant recipients had immunosuppression withdrawal attempted within 2 years. Three of the eight recipients were HCV-positive; the rest had non-autoimmune, non-viral transplant indications.

This clone appeared a single time. Other DNA sequences from this sample encode an identical CDR3 as well. Germline values: CDR1 SGHTA, CDR2 FQGNSA. V dropped 0 bases and J dropped 5 bases, with 5 bases sitting between them. The CDR3 has 13 residues. Profiled with immunoSEQ multiplex PCR; TCRdb holds only in-frame clones, not every one. Here the sample spans around 75,000 clones, around four fifths being singletons. This TCR came from a human patient who received a liver transplant. Some T cells may be the graft donor's. The input for sequencing was CD4+ T cells from blood, taken roughly 48 months after liver transplant. The gene calls are TRBV7-2 and TRBJ1-5, with D unresolved. The CDR3 DNA follows: TGTGCCAGCAGCTTAGCCCCGGATCAGCCCCAGCATTTT. Translation: CASSLAPDQPQHF.